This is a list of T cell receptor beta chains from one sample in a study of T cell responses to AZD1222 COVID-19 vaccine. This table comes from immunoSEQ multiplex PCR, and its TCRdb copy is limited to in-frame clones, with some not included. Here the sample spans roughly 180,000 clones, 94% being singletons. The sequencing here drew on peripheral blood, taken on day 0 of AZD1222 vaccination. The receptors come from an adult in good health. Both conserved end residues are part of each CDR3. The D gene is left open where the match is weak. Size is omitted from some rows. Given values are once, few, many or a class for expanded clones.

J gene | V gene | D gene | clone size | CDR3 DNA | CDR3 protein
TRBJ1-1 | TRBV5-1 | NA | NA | TGCGCCAGCAGCTTAACAGTGAACACTGAAGCTTTCTTT | CASSLTVNTEAFF
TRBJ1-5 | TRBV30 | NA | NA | TGTGCCTGGAGTCCAAACAACGGCAATCAGCCCCAGCATTTT | CAWSPNNGNQPQHF
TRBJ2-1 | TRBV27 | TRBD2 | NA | TGTGCCAGCAGCCGAGCCACTAGCGGGACCTACAATGAGCAGTTCTTC | CASSRATSGTYNEQFF
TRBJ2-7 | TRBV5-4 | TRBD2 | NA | TGTGCCAGCAGCCTAGGACTAGTCGGCTACGAGCAGTACTTC | CASSLGLVGYEQYF
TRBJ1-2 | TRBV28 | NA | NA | TGTGCCAGCAGGACGGCCGGGACGGCGTTTGGCGGCTACACCTTC | CASRTAGTAFGGYTF
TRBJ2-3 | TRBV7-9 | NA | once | TGTGCCAGCAGCCAATTGGGATTTCGTCGCACAGATACGCAGTATTTT | CASSQLGFRRTDTQYF
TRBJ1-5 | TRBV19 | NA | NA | TGTGCCAGTAGTATGGGTGGGAATCAGCCCCAGCATTTT | CASSMGGNQPQHF
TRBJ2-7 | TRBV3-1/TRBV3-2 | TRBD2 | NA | TGTGCCAGCAGCCAAGGGACTAGCGGGAGATGGTTCTACGAGCAGTACTTC | CASSQGTSGRWFYEQYF
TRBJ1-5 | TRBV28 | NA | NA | TGTGCCAGCTTCCCCGACCTGTATAGCAATCAGCCCCAGCATTTT | CASFPDLYSNQPQHF
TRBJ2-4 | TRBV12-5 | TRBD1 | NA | TGTGCTAGTGGTCCGGGACAGAAAAACATTCAGTACTTC | CASGPGQKNIQYF
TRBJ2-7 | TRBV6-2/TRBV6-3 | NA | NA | TGTGCCAGCAGCCGCATCCCGACTAGCTACGAGCAGTACTTC | CASSRIPTSYEQYF
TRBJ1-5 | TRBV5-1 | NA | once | TGCGCCAGCAGCTTGTCCGAGGGGGGCAATCAGCCCCAGCATTTT | CASSLSEGGNQPQHF
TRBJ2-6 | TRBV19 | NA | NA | TGTGCCAGTTCCAGGGGAGGGTCTGGGGCCAACGTCCTGACTTTC | CASSRGGSGANVLTF
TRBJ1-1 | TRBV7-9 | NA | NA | TGTGCCAGCAGCTTAGGGGCGGGCCCCACTGAAGCTTTCTTT | CASSLGAGPTEAFF
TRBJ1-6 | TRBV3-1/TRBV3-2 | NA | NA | TGTGCCAGCAGCTTGAGACAGTCCCGGAATTCACCCCTCCACTTT | CASSLRQSRNSPLHF
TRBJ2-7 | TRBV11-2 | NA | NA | TGTGCCAGCAGCTTAATCAGGATTTCCTACGAGCAGTACTTC | CASSLIRISYEQYF
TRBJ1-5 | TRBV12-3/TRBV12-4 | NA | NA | TGTGCCAGCAGTTTGGGAAATCAGCCCCAGCATTTT | CASSLGNQPQHF
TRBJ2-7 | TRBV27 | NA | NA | TGTGCCAGCAGTTTAAAACAGGGCTTTCCCTACGAGCAGTACTTC | CASSLKQGFPYEQYF
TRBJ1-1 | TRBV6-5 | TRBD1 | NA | TGTGCCAGCAATCCCCGACAGGGGAACACTGAAGCTTTCTTT | CASNPRQGNTEAFF
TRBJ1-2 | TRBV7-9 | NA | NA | TGTGCCAGCAGCTTAGGTACAGACTACTATGGCTACACCTTC | CASSLGTDYYGYTF
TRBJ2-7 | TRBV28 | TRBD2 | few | TGTGCCAGCATGGGCGGGAGCTCCTACGAGCAGTACTTC | CASMGGSSYEQYF
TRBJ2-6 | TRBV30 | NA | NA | TGTGCCTGGAGCAGGGGCAGGTTCTCTGGGGCCAACGTCCTGACTTTC | CAWSRGRFSGANVLTF
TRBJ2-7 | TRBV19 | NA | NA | TGTGCCAGTAGTAGTTTCGCGGGCCTCTACGAGCAGTACTTC | CASSSFAGLYEQYF
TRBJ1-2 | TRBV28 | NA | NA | TGTGCCAGCAGTCCCAAAACAGGGTATGGCTACACCTTC | CASSPKTGYGYTF
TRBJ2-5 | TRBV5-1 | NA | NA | TGCGCCAGCAGCTTAAACCCCCAAGAGACCCAGTACTTC | CASSLNPQETQYF
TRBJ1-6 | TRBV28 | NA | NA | TGTGCCAGCAGCGGGTCGGGGGTATCACCCCTCCACTTT | CASSGSGVSPLHF
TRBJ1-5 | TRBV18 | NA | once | TGTGCCAGCTCTCTTGCGAGGATAAGTAGCAATCAGCCCCAGCATTTT | CASSLARISSNQPQHF
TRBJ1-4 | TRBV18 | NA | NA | TGTGCCAGCTCACCAGCACAGGCGTATAATGAAAAACTGTTTTTT | CASSPAQAYNEKLFF
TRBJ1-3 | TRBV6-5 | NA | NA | TGTGCCGCCCGTGGGGGGGATCGAGACACCATATATTTT | CAARGGDRDTIYF
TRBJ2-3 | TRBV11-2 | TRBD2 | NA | TGTGCCAGCCACATTTCGATAGCGGGAGCTGGAAATACGCAGTATTTT | CASHISIAGAGNTQYF